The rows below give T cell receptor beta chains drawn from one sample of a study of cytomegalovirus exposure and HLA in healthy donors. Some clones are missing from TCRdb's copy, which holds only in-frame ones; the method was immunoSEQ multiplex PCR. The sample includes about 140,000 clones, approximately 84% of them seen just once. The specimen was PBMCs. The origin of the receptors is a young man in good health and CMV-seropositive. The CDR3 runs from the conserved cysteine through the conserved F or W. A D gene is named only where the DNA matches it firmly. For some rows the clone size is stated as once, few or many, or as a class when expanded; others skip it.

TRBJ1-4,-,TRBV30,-,TGTGCCTGGAGTCCGAACAGGGAAAAACTGTTTTTT,CAWSPNREKLFF
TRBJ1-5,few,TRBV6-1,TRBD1,TGTGCCAGCAGTTGGGACAGGGAGAGCAATCAGCCCCAGCATTTT,CASSWDRESNQPQHF
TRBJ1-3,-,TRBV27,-,TGTGCCAGCAGTTACGGCGGGGGAAACACCATATATTTT,CASSYGGGNTIYF
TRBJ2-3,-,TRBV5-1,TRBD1,TGCGCCAGCAGCCCGCTTTCGACAGGGGGCGTTGGCACAGATACGCAGTATTTT,CASSPLSTGGVGTDTQYF
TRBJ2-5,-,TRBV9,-,TGTGCCAGCGCCGGCGTCGCGGCGACCCAGTACTTC,CASAGVAATQYF
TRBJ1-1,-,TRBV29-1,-,TGCAGCGGAACAAAAGCTTTCTTT,CSGTKAFF
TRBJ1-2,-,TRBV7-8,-,TGTGCCAGCAGTCCAGTAAATTATGGCTACACCTTC,CASSPVNYGYTF
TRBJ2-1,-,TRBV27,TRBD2,TGTGCCAGCAGTTTAATCCCTAGCGGGGACTACAATGAGCAGTTCTTC,CASSLIPSGDYNEQFF
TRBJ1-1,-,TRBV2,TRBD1,TGTGCCAGCAGTAAAACCCGGACAGGGAACACTGAAGCTTTCTTT,CASSKTRTGNTEAFF
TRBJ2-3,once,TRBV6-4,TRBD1,TGTGCCAGCAGTGAACAGGGGGGCTTCACAGATACGCAGTATTTT,CASSEQGGFTDTQYF
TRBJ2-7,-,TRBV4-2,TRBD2,TGTGCCAGCAGCCAAGATCTCGCTAGCGGTGCCTACGAGCAGTACTTC,CASSQDLASGAYEQYF
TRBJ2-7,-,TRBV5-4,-,TGTGCCAGCAGCCCCGGAGGAGGGGCAAACCCTCTCGAGCAGTACTTC,CASSPGGGANPLEQYF
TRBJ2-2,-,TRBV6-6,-,TGTGCCAGCAGACGCGGACAGAACACCGGGGAGCTGTTTTTT,CASRRGQNTGELFF
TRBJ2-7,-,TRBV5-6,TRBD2,TGTGCCAGCAGCGCGGGAGAAGGCCCCTACGAGCAGTACTTC,CASSAGEGPYEQYF
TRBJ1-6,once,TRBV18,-,TGTGCCAGCTCAGAGGGTACGAATTCACCCCTCCACTTT,CASSEGTNSPLHF
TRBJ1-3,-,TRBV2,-,TGTGCCAGCAGTGAGCAATCAGGGGCTAGCTCTGGAAACACCATATATTTT,CASSEQSGASSGNTIYF
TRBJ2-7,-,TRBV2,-,TGTGCCAGCAGTGTCAACGAGCAGTACTTC,CASSVNEQYF
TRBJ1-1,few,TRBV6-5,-,TGTGCCAGCAGTTCTACGAAGGGGAAAGCTTTCTTT,CASSSTKGKAFF
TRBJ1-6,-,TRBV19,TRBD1,TGTGCCAGTAAACTTGGTCGGGACAGGACTTCACCCCTCCACTTT,CASKLGRDRTSPLHF
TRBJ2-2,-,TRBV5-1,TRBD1,TGCGCCAGCAGCATGACAGGGAATGGCGGGGAGCTGTTTTTT,CASSMTGNGGELFF
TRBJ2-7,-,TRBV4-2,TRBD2,TGTGCCAGCAGCCAAGGAGTAACTGCGGGAGGCTCCTACGAGCAGTACTTC,CASSQGVTAGGSYEQYF
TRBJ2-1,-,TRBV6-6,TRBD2,TGTGCCAGCAGTGGCCAGCGGGGGGGCTCCGATGAGCAGTTCTTC,CASSGQRGGSDEQFF
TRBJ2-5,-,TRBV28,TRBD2,TGTGCCAGCAGTAGGGCGGGGGAGCAAGAGACCCAGTACTTC,CASSRAGEQETQYF
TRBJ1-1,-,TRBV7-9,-,TGTGCCAGCAGCTTAGCGTCGGGGGTAACTGAAGCTTTCTTT,CASSLASGVTEAFF